These 28 T cell receptor beta chains were sequenced from one sample in a study of T cell responses to AZD1222 COVID-19 vaccine. The protocol was immunoSEQ multiplex PCR, while the TCRdb copy is restricted to in-frame clones and leaves out a portion. The sample carries approximately 150,000 clones, 85% to 95% recorded once. This sample comprised peripheral blood, obtained on day 0 of AZD1222 vaccination. The source is an adult in good health.

The rearrangement links TRBV16 to TRBJ2-3; D is unclear. Germline-derived CDR1 and CDR2 are KGHSY and FQNENV. The CDR3 covers 14 residues. V was cut by 4 bases and J by 10 bases, with 18 bases left in between. The CDR3, as DNA: TGTGCCAGCAGCCCGCCCCCCCGCGGTTCGGCGCAGTATTTT. As protein: CASSPPPRGSAQYF.

The rearrangement joins TRBV5-1 to TRBJ2-3, with a possible D match to TRBD1 (5 bases). The germline V gene has CDR1 SGHRS and CDR2 YFSETQ. This CDR3 has 17 amino acids. V was cut by 1 base and J by 0 bases, with 15 bases left in between. Here the CDR3 DNA reads TGCGCCAGCAGCTTGTTTCGTGACAGCCCAAGCACAGATACGCAGTATTTT. Protein product: CASSLFRDSPSTDTQYF.

The chain carries TRBV2 and TRBJ1-1, with unresolved D. The CDR3 runs 10 residues. Trimming took off 8 bases at V and 6 bases at J, with 7 bases between the two ends. Germline CDR1 and CDR2: SNHLY and FYNNEI. This CDR3 is CASLVAEAFF. The CDR3 region has the DNA TGTGCCAGCTTAGTCGCTGAAGCTTTCTTT.

The chain combines TRBV9 with TRBJ1-2, with D maybe TRBD1 (5 bases). Germline CDR1 is SGDLS and CDR2 is YYNGEE. V shed 0 bases and J shed 8 bases, with 11 bases lying between them. This CDR3 contains 13 residues. CDR3 sequence: CASSVGQGLGYTF. The CDR3 bases are TGTGCCAGCAGCGTAGGGCAGGGCCTAGGCTACACCTTC.

The V call is TRBV9, the J call TRBJ1-3; no reliable D call. This CDR3 is 14 amino acids long. Trimming stripped 2 bases from V and 0 bases from J, with 6 bases between. CDR1 SGDLS and CDR2 YYNGEE come from the germline V gene. DNA of the CDR3: TGTGCCAGCAGCGTCAGGTACTCTGGAAACACCATATATTTT. This translates into CASSVRYSGNTIYF.

J is TRBJ1-4 and V is TRBV28; no reliable D call. Per germline, CDR1 MDHEN and CDR2 SYDVKM. This CDR3 region has 15 residues. Trimming stripped 6 bases from V and 0 bases from J, with 11 bases between. In DNA, the CDR3 is TGTGCCAGCAGGGTACTCAGAACAACTAATGAAAAACTGTTTTTT. Its protein product is CASRVLRTTNEKLFF.

The chain joins TRBV3-1 (or the pseudogene TRBV3-2) to TRBJ1-6; TRBD1 might be the D (6 bases). Trimming took off 4 bases at V and 8 bases at J, with 18 bases between the two ends. Germline V gene sequence: CDR1 LGHDT, CDR2 YNNKEL (reference sequence). There are 16 residues in the CDR3. CDR3 nucleotides: TGTGCCAGCAGCCGAAGGGGGTCTCGAGATCATTCACCCCTCCACTTT. Translation: CASSRRGSRDHSPLHF.

This chain joins TRBV5-1 and TRBJ1-1; 9 positions match TRBD1. V shed 4 bases and J 1 base; nucleotides not matched to a gene: 5. The CDR3 spans 15 residues. Germline V gene sequence: CDR1 SGHRS, CDR2 YFSETQ. The chain's CDR3 is CASSTWTGANTEAFF. The DNA for the CDR3 is TGCGCCAGCAGCACCTGGACAGGGGCGAACACTGAAGCTTTCTTT.

The chain employs TRBV7-8 and TRBJ1-1, with 8 bases matching TRBD1. The CDR3 runs to 12 residues. The V and J ends lost 6 bases and 8 bases, in that order; junction bases with no gene match: 5. CDR1 is SGHVS and CDR2 is FQNEAQ in the germline V gene. CDR3 loop: CASRTPGGEAFF. The CDR3 region has the DNA TGTGCCAGCAGGACCCCAGGGGGCGAAGCTTTCTTT.

The V and J genes are TRBV5-1 and TRBJ1-4; 8 bases agree with TRBD1. The CDR3 has 14 amino acids. The junction had 6 bases not matched to a gene; V was cut back by 4 bases and J by 7 bases. Germline CDR1 and CDR2: SGHRS and YFSETQ. CDR3 bases: TGCGCCAGCAGCCCAGGGACAGGAGCTGAAAAACTGTTTTTT. Translation: CASSPGTGAEKLFF. Full variable domain (missing parts from reference TRBV5-1 and TRBJ1-4): KAGVTQTPRYLIKTRGQQVTLSCSPISGHRSVSWYQQTPGQGLQFLFEYFSETQRNKGNFPGRFSGRQFSNSRSEMNVSTLELGDSALYLCASSPGTGAEKLFFGSGTQLSVL.

The genes are TRBV10-1 and TRBJ1-6; D not resolved. CDR1 is WNHNN and CDR2 is SYGVQD in the germline V gene (reference sequence). Trimming took off 6 bases at V and 9 bases at J, with 15 bases between the two ends. The CDR3 length is 14 residues. The chain's CDR3 is CASRPDGGGSPLHF. The CDR3 bases are TGCGCCAGCAGACCGGACGGTGGAGGTTCACCCCTCCACTTT.

This chain joins TRBV27 and TRBJ1-2; D not resolved. Germline V lookup: CDR1 MNHEY, CDR2 SMNVEV (reference sequence). The CDR3 runs to 15 residues. Trimming removed 1 base at V and 2 bases at J, with 11 bases between. In DNA, the CDR3 is TGTGCCAGCAGTTTATACGGCGGAGGGAACTATGGCTACACCTTC. It is translated as CASSLYGGGNYGYTF.

This rearrangement joins TRBV6-5 to TRBJ1-2, with D uncertain. Trimming took 0 bases from V and 4 from J, leaving 12 bases between them. This CDR3 comprises 15 residues. Germline CDR1 MNHEY, CDR2 SVGAGI. CDR3 sequence reads: CASSYSKPGTYGYTF. CDR3 nucleotides: TGTGCCAGCAGTTACTCGAAGCCGGGCACCTATGGCTACACCTTC.

The chain joins TRBV3-1 (or the pseudogene TRBV3-2) to TRBJ1-2; D not resolved. From germline, CDR1 is LGHDT and CDR2 YNNKEL (reference sequence). The CDR3 has 14 residues. V lost 2 bases to trimming and J lost 5 bases, with 12 bases between them. The chain's CDR3 is CASSQKGRPYGYTF. In DNA, the CDR3 is TGTGCCAGCAGCCAAAAGGGAAGGCCTTATGGCTACACCTTC.

V is TRBV2 and J is TRBJ1-1; D gene uncertain. Trimming pared 3 bases from V and 1 base from J, leaving 6 bases between. Germline V gene data show CDR1 as SNHLY and CDR2 as FYNNEI. The CDR3 is made up of 13 amino acids. CDR3 sequence reads: CASSDQWNTEAFF. The CDR3 region has the DNA TGTGCCAGCAGTGATCAATGGAACACTGAAGCTTTCTTT.

This rearrangement joins TRBV18 to TRBJ2-3, with unresolved D. Trimming cost V 0 bases and J 10 bases, with 8 bases left between them. The CDR3 is 12 amino acids. CDR1 and CDR2 (germline): KGHSH, LQKENI. The CDR3 DNA is TGTGCCAGCTCACCACCTGGCTCGTCGCAGTATTTT. As protein: CASSPPGSSQYF.

The V call is TRBV7-2, the J call TRBJ2-7; no reliable D call. This CDR3 contains 14 residues. Trimming cost V 3 bases and J 2 bases, with 11 bases left between them. Germline V gene data show CDR1 as SGHTA and CDR2 as FQGNSA. CDR3 amino acids: CASSFSHITYEQYF. CDR3 DNA sequence: TGTGCCAGCAGCTTTTCCCACATCACCTACGAGCAGTACTTC.

V is TRBV7-6 and J is TRBJ2-5, with D uncertain. The germline V and J ends were trimmed by 5 bases and 5 bases, with 12 bases remaining between them. The CDR3 extends over 13 amino acids. From germline, CDR1 is SGHVS and CDR2 FNYEAQ. CDR3 protein: CASSLKFSETQYF. The CDR3 nucleotides read TGTGCCAGCAGCCTGAAGTTTTCGGAGACCCAGTACTTC. The full variable domain, with the rest looked up from reference TRBV7-6 and TRBJ2-5, is GAGVSQSPRYKVTKRGQDVALRCDPISGHVSLYWYRQALGQGPEFLTYFNYEAQQDKSGLPNDRFSAERPEGSISTLTIQRTEQRDSAMYRCASSLKFSETQYFGPGTRLLVL.

This clone was observed a handful of times. The V call is TRBV4-1, the J call TRBJ2-7; the match to TRBD2 covers 7 bases. There are 16 residues in the CDR3. The trim removed 0 bases at V and 1 base at J, leaving 6 bases unmatched. Germline V gives CDR1 MGHRA, CDR2 YSYEKL. CDR3 DNA sequence: TGCGCCAGCAGCCAAGATCCGCTAGCGGTATCCTACGAGCAGTACTTC. It specifies CASSQDPLAVSYEQYF.

This clone has more than one count but fewer than ten. The V call is TRBV9, the J call TRBJ1-4; no reliable D call. There are 14 residues in the CDR3. V lost 4 bases and J 8 bases, leaving 15 bases between the germline ends. The germline V gene encodes CDR1 SGDLS and CDR2 YYNGEE. The CDR3 DNA follows: TGTGCCAGCAGCCGACACACCCGGAACGAAAAACTGTTTTTT. Its protein product is CASSRHTRNEKLFF.

The CDR3 reads CSASSSASGNTIYF. DNA for the CDR3: TGCAGCGCTTCCTCCTCTGCCAGTGGAAACACCATATATTTT. This sequence joins TRBV29-1 and TRBJ1-3; no reliable D call. Germline V gene sequence: CDR1 SQVTM, CDR2 ANQGSEA. The CDR3 is 14 amino acids. Trimming removed 7 bases from V and 3 bases from J, with 16 bases in between.

This chain uses TRBV7-6 with TRBJ2-5; D remains unclear. CDR1 is SGHVS, CDR2 FNYEAQ, per germline. This CDR3 spans 11 amino acids. CDR3 in amino acids: CAFHFGETQYF. The CDR3 DNA sequence: TGTGCTTTCCATTTCGGGGAGACCCAGTACTTC.

V and J are TRBV3-1 (or the pseudogene TRBV3-2) and TRBJ2-7; D possibly corresponds to TRBD1 (7 bases). V gave up 0 bases and J gave up 7 bases, with 19 bases separating them. The CDR3 is 16 residues long. From germline, CDR1 is LGHDT and CDR2 YNNKEL (reference sequence). CDR3 nucleotide sequence: TGTGCCAGCAGCCAAGAAGTTCCAGGGGGAGGCGGGGAGCAGTACTTC. Its translation is CASSQEVPGGGGEQYF.

The rearrangement links TRBV12-5 to TRBJ1-5; D gene unclear. The germline V gene has CDR1 LGHNT and CDR2 FRNRAP. The CDR3 consists of 13 residues. V shed 6 bases and J shed 0 bases, with 6 bases lying between them. The DNA for the CDR3 is TGTGCTAGTGGAGGGAGTAGCAATCAGCCCCAGCATTTT. Encoded protein: CASGGSSNQPQHF.

The chain joins TRBV11-2 to TRBJ2-1; 12 nucleotides align to TRBD2. This CDR3 is 15 amino acids long. Germline assignment: CDR1 SGHAT and CDR2 FQNNGV. With V trimmed by 5 bases and J by 7 bases, 6 bases remained unmatched. DNA of the CDR3: TGTGCCAGCAGCCTGGGACTAGCGGGCGGGAATGAGCAGTTCTTC. It codes for CASSLGLAGGNEQFF.

The gene calls are TRBV19 and TRBJ2-5, with 14 bases matching TRBD2. Germline V CDR1 and CDR2: LNHDA, SQIVND (reference sequence). The CDR3 sequence is 15 residues long. The V and J ends lost 5 bases and 5 bases, in that order; junction bases with no gene match: 4. The DNA of the CDR3 is TGTGCCAGTAGTGCTTGGACTAGCGGGGGGGAGACCCAGTACTTC. It yields the protein CASSAWTSGGETQYF.

In its sample, this clone was seen once. This chain uses TRBV19 with TRBJ1-4; 8 bases line up with TRBD1. CDR3 length equals 16 residues. V lost 4 bases to trimming and J lost 8 bases; unmatched junction nucleotides: 12. Looked up from germline, CDR1 is LNHDA and CDR2 is SQIVND (reference sequence). CDR3 coding DNA: TGTGCCAGTAGTAGCCCAGGGGGCGTGAACCCCGAAAAACTGTTTTTT. This translates into CASSSPGGVNPEKLFF.

The V and J genes are TRBV13 and TRBJ1-2, with TRBD1 identical over 7 bases. V lost 5 bases, J lost 4 bases, and 7 bases stayed unmatched. The CDR3 sequence is 14 residues long. Germline values: CDR1 PRHDT, CDR2 FYEKMQ (reference sequence). This CDR3 is CASSVRGRGYGYTF. The CDR3 nucleotides read TGTGCCAGCAGCGTTAGGGGGCGCGGCTATGGCTACACCTTC.